This T cell receptor (beta chain) stems from a study of blood T cell repertoires in COVID-19. Study details: Samples taken during acute and convalescent COVID-19 were collected in the United States, Italy and Spain.

The table came from immunoSEQ multiplex PCR; TCRdb's copy has only in-frame clones and leaves some out. This sample has more than 250,000 clones, with about 87% found just once. This clone was detected only once. Germline trimming cut 8 bases from V and 6 bases from J; bases unmatched to any gene: 4. CDR1 SGHRS and CDR2 YFSETQ come from the germline V gene. The CDR3 is made up of 12 amino acids. It was during active infection that Seattle patients were enrolled and then longitudinally followed. The TCR sequence derives from a woman aged 30 to 39 with COVID-19, enrolled during active disease. The sequenced material came from peripheral blood. The chain combines TRBV5-1 with TRBJ1-2, with TRBD1 identical over 10 bases. The CDR3 reads CASRQGADGYTF. CDR3 in DNA: TGCGCCAGTAGACAGGGGGCGGATGGCTACACCTTC.